These T cell receptor beta chains were read from a single sample in a study of cytomegalovirus exposure and HLA in healthy donors. Some clones are missing from TCRdb's copy, which holds only in-frame ones; the method was immunoSEQ multiplex PCR. This table has approximately 160,000 clones, 77% appearing once. Source material: PBMCs. The receptors were gathered from a woman aged 25 to 45 in good health and CMV-seronegative. Both conserved end residues are trimmed from each CDR3. Size tells how often a clone was seen (once, few, many) or the class of an expanded clone, and some rows leave it out.

v_gene	abundance	j_gene	CDR3aa
TRBV5-1	NA	TRBJ2-7	ASSLGTATYEQY
TRBV4-2	NA	TRBJ1-1	ASSRGSDTEAF
TRBV5-6	NA	TRBJ2-7	ASSSDRSYEQY
TRBV30	NA	TRBJ2-3	AWTLLGGRKSTDTQY
TRBV9	NA	TRBJ2-3	ASSVRLGASTDTQY
TRBV27	NA	TRBJ2-5	ASSFHGGGETQY
TRBV19	NA	TRBJ1-5	ASSIPPRVSQH
TRBV6-5	NA	TRBJ1-1	ASSYFNRVNTEAF
TRBV28	NA	TRBJ1-1	ASRHGQFEAF
TRBV21-1	few	TRBJ2-7	ASSNPGGSPNCEQY
TRBV9	NA	TRBJ2-1	ASSAHIGTSSEQF
TRBV4-1	few	TRBJ2-1	ASSQAGGTGGNEQF
TRBV28	NA	TRBJ1-1	ASTSGSSTEAF
TRBV28	NA	TRBJ2-7	ASSLVGRGHGTYEQY
TRBV7-7	NA	TRBJ1-2	ASSRTTGSLSNYGYT
TRBV11-2	NA	TRBJ2-5	ASSSDRVVETQY
TRBV7-2	NA	TRBJ2-7	ASSLVRGTYEQY
TRBV9	NA	TRBJ2-1	ASSPTWTNPAYNEQF
TRBV10-3	NA	TRBJ1-1	AISSGTEAF
TRBV5-1	NA	TRBJ1-1	ASSLGQVNTEAF
TRBV15	few	TRBJ1-3	ATSREKGVRSSGNTIY
TRBV27	NA	TRBJ2-3	ASSPGGTVITDTQY
TRBV29-1	NA	TRBJ2-1	SVELAAEQF
TRBV5-1	NA	TRBJ1-2	ASSPEPGQRLNGYT
TRBV30	NA	TRBJ1-5	AWSGRGRYSNQPQH
TRBV9	NA	TRBJ2-1	ASSADLDSPSEQF
TRBV7-8	NA	TRBJ2-1	ASSLGLAGGPPIKSSYNEQF
TRBV16	NA	TRBJ1-1	ASSRDSYTEAF
TRBV28	NA	TRBJ2-5	ASSLIGVGETQY
TRBV5-1	NA	TRBJ2-5	ASSSYGLEEQETQY
TRBV7-9	once	TRBJ2-7	ASSPPDREWYEQY
TRBV6-1	NA	TRBJ1-3	ASIGQGGNTIY
TRBV6-1	NA	TRBJ2-2	ASSSQTAGELF
TRBV5-4	NA	TRBJ2-2	ASSLVWASETTGELF
TRBV5-1	NA	TRBJ1-2	ASSLADRSQFHT
TRBV6-1	NA	TRBJ2-5	ASSENIAGAQETQY
TRBV18	NA	TRBJ2-1	ASSPRVGADEQF
TRBV5-1	NA	TRBJ1-2	ASSGAEGGYT
TRBV27	NA	TRBJ2-3	ASSFSTDTQY
TRBV2	NA	TRBJ1-6	ASSYQGYNSPLH
TRBV4-1	once	TRBJ2-7	ASSPSLLAGGREQY
TRBV7-9	NA	TRBJ2-1	ASSPQGTYEQF
TRBV29-1	NA	TRBJ2-1	SASSGRVYEQF
TRBV6-1	NA	TRBJ2-1	ASSEKAGYLSYNEQF
TRBV19	NA	TRBJ2-1	ASRTRGARNEQF
TRBV18	NA	TRBJ1-2	ASSPGQGDGYT
TRBV28	NA	TRBJ1-1	ASSTPGGNTEAF